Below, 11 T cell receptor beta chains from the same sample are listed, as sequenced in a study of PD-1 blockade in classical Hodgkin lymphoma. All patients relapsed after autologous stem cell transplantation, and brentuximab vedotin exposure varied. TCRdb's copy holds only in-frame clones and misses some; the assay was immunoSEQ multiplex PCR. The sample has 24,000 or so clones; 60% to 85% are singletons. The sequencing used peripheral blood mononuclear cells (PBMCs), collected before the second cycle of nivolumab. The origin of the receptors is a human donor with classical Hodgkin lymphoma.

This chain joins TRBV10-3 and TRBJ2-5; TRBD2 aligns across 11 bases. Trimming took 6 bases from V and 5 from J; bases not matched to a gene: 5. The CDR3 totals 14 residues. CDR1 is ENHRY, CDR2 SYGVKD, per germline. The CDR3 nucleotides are TGTGCCATCAGCGAGACTAGCGGGACGGAGACCCAGTACTTC. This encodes CAISETSGTETQYF.

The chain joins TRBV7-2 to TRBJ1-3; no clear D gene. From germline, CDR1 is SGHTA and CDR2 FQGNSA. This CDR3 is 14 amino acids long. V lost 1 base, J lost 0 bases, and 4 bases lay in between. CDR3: CASSLGISGNTIYF. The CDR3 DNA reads TGTGCCAGCAGCTTAGGGATCTCTGGAAACACCATATATTTT.

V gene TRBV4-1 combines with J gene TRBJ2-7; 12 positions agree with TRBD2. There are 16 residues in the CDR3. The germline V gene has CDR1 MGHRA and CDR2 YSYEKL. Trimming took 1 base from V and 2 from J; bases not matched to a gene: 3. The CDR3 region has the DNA TGCGCCAGCAGCCAAGTGACTAGCGGGGGCGCCTACGAGCAGTACTTC. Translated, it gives CASSQVTSGGAYEQYF.

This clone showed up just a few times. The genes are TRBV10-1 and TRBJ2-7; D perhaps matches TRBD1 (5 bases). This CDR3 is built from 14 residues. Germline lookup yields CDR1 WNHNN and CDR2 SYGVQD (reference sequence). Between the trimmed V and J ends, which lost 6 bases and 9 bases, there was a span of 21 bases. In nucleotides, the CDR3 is TGCGCCAGCAGCCCGGGCAGGGTCGCTACGGGGCAGTACTTC. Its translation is CASSPGRVATGQYF.

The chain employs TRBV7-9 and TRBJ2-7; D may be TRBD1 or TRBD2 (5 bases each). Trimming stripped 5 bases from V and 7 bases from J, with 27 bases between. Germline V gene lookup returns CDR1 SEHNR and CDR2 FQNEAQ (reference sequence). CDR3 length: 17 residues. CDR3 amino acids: CASSPRGPAGPTGEQYF. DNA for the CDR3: TGTGCCAGCAGCCCCCGGGGCCCCGCGGGTCCCACGGGGGAGCAGTACTTC.

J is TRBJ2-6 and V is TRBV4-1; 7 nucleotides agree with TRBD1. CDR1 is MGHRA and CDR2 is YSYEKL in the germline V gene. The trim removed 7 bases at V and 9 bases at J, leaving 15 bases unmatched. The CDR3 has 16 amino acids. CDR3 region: CASTLGGQGDGNVLTF. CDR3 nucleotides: TGCGCCAGCACCCTGGGCGGTCAGGGGGATGGCAACGTCCTGACTTTC.

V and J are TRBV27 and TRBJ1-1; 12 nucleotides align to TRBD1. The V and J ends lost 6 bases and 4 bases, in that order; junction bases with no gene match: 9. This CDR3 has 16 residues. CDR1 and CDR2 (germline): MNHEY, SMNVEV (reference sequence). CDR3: CASSWGPGQGATEAFF. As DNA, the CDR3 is TGTGCCAGCAGCTGGGGTCCGGGACAGGGGGCCACTGAAGCTTTCTTT.

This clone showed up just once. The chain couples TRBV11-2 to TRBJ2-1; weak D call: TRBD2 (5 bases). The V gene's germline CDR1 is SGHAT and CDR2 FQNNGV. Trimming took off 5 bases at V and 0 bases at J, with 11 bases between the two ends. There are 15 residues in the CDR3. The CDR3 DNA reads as TGTGCCAGCAGCCAGAGAGGGATCTCCTACAATGAGCAGTTCTTC. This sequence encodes CASSQRGISYNEQFF. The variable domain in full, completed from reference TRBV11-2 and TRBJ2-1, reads EAGVAQSPRYKIIEKRQSVAFWCNPISGHATLYWYQQILGQGPKLLIQFQNNGVVDDSQLPKDRFSAERLKGVDSTLKIQPAKLEDSAVYLCASSQRGISYNEQFFGPGTRLTVL.

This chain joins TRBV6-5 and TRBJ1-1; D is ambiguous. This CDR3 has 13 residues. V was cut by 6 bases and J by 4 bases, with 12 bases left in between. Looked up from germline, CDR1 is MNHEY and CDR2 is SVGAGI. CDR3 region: CASSRLLGTEAFF. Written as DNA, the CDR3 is TGTGCCAGCAGCCGACTCTTAGGCACTGAAGCTTTCTTT.

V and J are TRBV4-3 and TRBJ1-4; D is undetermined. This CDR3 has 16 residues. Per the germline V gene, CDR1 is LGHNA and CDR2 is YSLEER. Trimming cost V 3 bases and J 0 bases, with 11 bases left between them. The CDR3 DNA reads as TGCGCCAGCAGCCATGGACCGACATCAACTAATGAAAAACTGTTTTTT. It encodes CASSHGPTSTNEKLFF.

The CDR3 DNA is TGTGCCAGCACCCTGACGACCTACAATGAGCAGTTCTTC. It translates to CASTLTTYNEQFF. The rearrangement joins TRBV7-2 to TRBJ2-1; D unclear. CDR1 is SGHTA and CDR2 is FQGNSA in the germline V gene. The length of the CDR3 is 13 residues. Trimming took off 7 bases at V and 2 bases at J, with 9 bases between the two ends. Supplemented by reference TRBV7-2 and TRBJ2-1, the full variable domain reads GAGVSQSPSNKVTEKGKDVELRCDPISGHTALYWYRQSLGQGLEFLIYFQGNSAPDKSGLPSDRFSAERTGGSVSTLTIQRTQQEDSAVYLCASTLTTYNEQFFGPGTRLTVL.